Listed here is a single T cell receptor (beta chain). This record belongs to a study of blood T cell repertoires in COVID-19. Overall study context: Italy, Spain and the United States were the sources of the convalescent and acute COVID-19 samples. Sample material is recorded as cDNA or gDNA derived from T cells, B-cell-depleted T cells, or PBMCs.

In the original analysis: Reference gene primers were amplified, and this amplification served to estimate nucleated cell counts. Data came from immunoSEQ multiplex PCR; TCRdb stores just in-frame clones and leaves some out. Clonal size and the V and J genes are those of that table, whereas D and trimming came from the DNA. The top ten clones hold about 18% of a sample with 150,000 to 200,000 clones, over 70% of them seen once. Germline CDR1 reads SGHAT; CDR2 reads FQNNGV. V lost 6 bases and J 4 bases, leaving 15 bases between the germline ends. The CDR3 has 14 residues. This sequence was found in a man in his fifties or sixties with active or convalescent COVID-19. The material sequenced was peripheral blood. The chain links TRBV11-2 to TRBJ1-2; TRBD1 is a possible D gene (6 bases). This chain's CDR3 is CASSHPRGGYGYTF. CDR3 sequence (DNA): TGTGCCAGCAGTCACCCCAGGGGTGGCTATGGCTACACCTTC. The full variable domain, its missing parts supplied by reference TRBV11-2 and TRBJ1-2, is EAGVAQSPRYKIIEKRQSVAFWCNPISGHATLYWYQQILGQGPKLLIQFQNNGVVDDSQLPKDRFSAERLKGVDSTLKIQPAKLEDSAVYLCASSHPRGGYGYTFGSGTRLTVV.